These 25 T cell receptor beta chains share one sample of origin, sequenced in a study of control samples from healthy donors and cancer patients. TCRdb's copy holds only in-frame clones and misses some; the assay was immunoSEQ multiplex PCR. Here the sample spans roughly 140,000 clones, over 90% being singletons. Material: blood. These receptors originate from a middle-aged man in good health.

This sequence joins TRBV12-3 or TRBV12-4 and TRBJ1-2; 7 bases align to TRBD1. Unmatched junction bases numbered 6, after V lost 6 bases and J lost 5 bases. The length of the CDR3 is 13 residues. The CDR3 bases are TGTGCCAGCAGGGGGGACAGTCCGTATGGCTACACCTTC. This encodes CASRGDSPYGYTF.

The V and J genes are TRBV10-3 and TRBJ2-7, with 10 nucleotides matching TRBD1. J lost 4 bases, V lost 6 bases, and 9 bases had no gene match. The CDR3 consists of 15 residues. Germline assignment: CDR1 ENHRY and CDR2 SYGVKD. The CDR3 is CAIRERTGGMYEQYF. The CDR3 DNA reads TGTGCCATCAGAGAAAGGACAGGGGGTATGTACGAGCAGTACTTC.

This chain joins TRBV28 and TRBJ1-5, with TRBD1 identical over 10 bases. The trim removed 5 bases at V and 3 bases at J, leaving 7 bases unmatched. The CDR3 totals 16 residues. Germline values: CDR1 MDHEN, CDR2 SYDVKM. For the CDR3, the DNA is TGTGCCAGCAGTACCTCGGGACAGGGGATCAATCAGCCCCAGCATTTT. Translation: CASSTSGQGINQPQHF.

J is TRBJ1-5 and V is TRBV24-1; TRBD1 matches at 9 bases. J gave up 3 bases and V 4 bases, and 6 bases lay outside the gene matches. CDR1 KGHDR and CDR2 SFDVKD come from the germline V gene. The CDR3 is made up of 16 amino acids. The CDR3 spells CATSDPGTGLNQPQHF. The DNA of the CDR3 is TGTGCCACCAGTGACCCCGGGACAGGGCTCAATCAGCCCCAGCATTTT.

The J gene is TRBJ1-2, the V gene TRBV5-6; TRBD1 matches 7 bases. Germline V gene lookup returns CDR1 SGHDT and CDR2 YYEEEE. V lost 4 bases to trimming and J lost 6 bases; unmatched junction nucleotides: 6. The CDR3 totals 13 residues. The chain's CDR3 is CASSRGGGHGYTF. CDR3 DNA sequence: TGTGCCAGCAGCAGGGGAGGGGGCCATGGCTACACCTTC.

This chain joins TRBV3-1 (or the pseudogene TRBV3-2) and TRBJ1-1, with D perhaps TRBD1 (6 bases). Trimming took off 2 bases at V and 7 bases at J, with 14 bases between the two ends. The CDR3 contains 14 residues. Germline lookup yields CDR1 LGHDT and CDR2 YNNKEL (reference sequence). The CDR3 DNA follows: TGTGCCAGCAGCCAAAAGGGGGGGACGCTTGAAGCTTTCTTT. Its protein product is CASSQKGGTLEAFF.

The V and J genes are TRBV27 and TRBJ1-5; possibly TRBD1 for D (5 bases). V was cut by 7 bases and J by 0 bases, with 13 bases left in between. This CDR3 region has 15 residues. From germline, CDR1 is MNHEY and CDR2 SMNVEV (reference sequence). The CDR3 bases are TGTGCCAGCAAAGGGGTGGGATATAGCAATCAGCCCCAGCATTTT. Residues: CASKGVGYSNQPQHF.

This sequence joins TRBV18 and TRBJ2-7; no clear D. The germline V gene has CDR1 KGHSH and CDR2 LQKENI. V was pared by 0 bases and J by 2 bases, with 8 bases between. The CDR3 contains 14 residues. The CDR3 DNA reads as TGTGCCAGCTCACCACCGGAAGGGCCCTACGAGCAGTACTTC. As protein: CASSPPEGPYEQYF.

The chain uses TRBV5-1 and TRBJ2-2; 12 bases fit TRBD2. The CDR3 sequence is 16 residues long. CDR1 SGHRS and CDR2 YFSETQ come from the germline V gene. Trimming took 4 bases from V and 4 from J; bases not matched to a gene: 5. The CDR3 sequence: CASSELAGGSTGELFF. The CDR3 nucleotides are TGCGCCAGCAGCGAACTAGCGGGAGGCTCCACCGGGGAGCTGTTTTTT.

This clone was detected once. The rearrangement uses TRBV3-1 (or the pseudogene TRBV3-2) and TRBJ2-2; D ambiguous. V lost 2 bases, J lost 7 bases, and 14 bases lay in between. The CDR3 covers 15 residues. Per the germline V gene, CDR1 is LGHDT and CDR2 is YNNKEL (reference sequence). The CDR3 coding sequence is TGTGCCAGCAGCCAAATCGGCCTAGTTGGCGGGGAGCTGTTTTTT. Translating it yields CASSQIGLVGGELFF.

The chain recombines TRBV7-9 with TRBJ2-1; TRBD1 might be the D (6 bases). Trimming stripped 5 bases from V and 1 base from J, with 15 bases between. The CDR3 is 16 residues long. The germline V gene has CDR1 SEHNR and CDR2 FQNEAQ (reference sequence). CDR3 in amino acids: CASSTLPGESYNEQFF. CDR3 bases: TGTGCCAGCAGCACCCTCCCAGGGGAGTCCTACAATGAGCAGTTCTTC.

The chain couples TRBV30 to TRBJ1-6, with D perhaps matching TRBD1 (5 bases). The length of the CDR3 is 15 residues. The V and J ends lost 0 bases and 1 base respectively, with 7 bases between them. Germline CDR1 GTSNPN, CDR2 SVGIG (reference sequence). The CDR3 protein is CAWSVGVSYNSPLHF. Written as DNA, the CDR3 is TGTGCCTGGAGTGTAGGGGTTTCCTATAATTCACCCCTCCACTTT.

The chain has TRBV24-1 and TRBJ1-2; D unresolved. The CDR3 loop spans 13 amino acids. Trimming shortened V by 7 bases and J by 0 bases, and 8 bases separated the two germline ends. Germline-derived CDR1 and CDR2 are KGHDR and SFDVKD. CDR3 DNA: TGTGCCACCAGGCCCGGGGCTAACTATGGCTACACCTTC. Its protein product is CATRPGANYGYTF.

The chain combines TRBV28 with TRBJ1-2, with D perhaps matching TRBD1 (5 bases). The CDR3 has 13 residues. The ends were cut back, 6 bases at V and 4 bases at J, with 12 bases in the middle. Per the germline V gene, CDR1 is MDHEN and CDR2 is SYDVKM. CDR3 DNA sequence: TGTGCCAGCAGACCCGGGACGGTCTATGGCTACACCTTC. Translation gives CASRPGTVYGYTF.

The DNA of the CDR3 is TGCAGTGCTAGCTCAGGTTGTGGCTACACCTTC. It yields the protein CSASSGCGYTF. The chain recombines TRBV20-1 with TRBJ1-2; D is unclear. V shed 3 bases and J shed 7 bases, with 9 bases lying between them. CDR1 is DFQATT, CDR2 SNEGSKA, per germline (reference sequence). CDR3 size: 11 residues.

This clone is a singleton in its sample. The rearrangement joins TRBV6-5 to TRBJ2-7; TRBD1 matches 10 bases. V shed 0 bases and J 2 bases; nucleotides not matched to a gene: 4. CDR3 size: 16 residues. Germline CDR1 reads MNHEY; CDR2 reads SVGAGI. DNA for the CDR3: TGTGCCAGCAGTTACTCAACGGGACAGGGGACCTACGAGCAGTACTTC. Protein product: CASSYSTGQGTYEQYF.

V is TRBV7-9 and J is TRBJ1-1; maybe TRBD1 (5 bases). Per the germline V gene, CDR1 is SEHNR and CDR2 is FQNEAQ (reference sequence). V was trimmed by 4 bases and J by 5 bases, leaving 14 bases between them. This CDR3 is built from 14 residues. CDR3 DNA: TGTGCCAGCAGCTCGGGACTGGAGGGGACTGAAGCTTTCTTT. This encodes CASSSGLEGTEAFF.

This clone was found once. The chain couples TRBV28 to TRBJ1-1; D unresolved. This CDR3 has 11 residues. Germline CDR1 MDHEN, CDR2 SYDVKM. V was pared by 3 bases and J by 10 bases, with 9 bases between. The CDR3 region has the DNA TGTGCCAGCAGTTTCGAGACGGGAGCTTTCTTT. Protein: CASSFETGAFF.

The rearrangement uses TRBV29-1 and TRBJ2-5, with D maybe TRBD1 (5 bases). CDR3 length: 13 amino acids. V lost 4 bases to trimming and J lost 1 base, with 10 bases between them. Looked up from germline, CDR1 is SQVTM and CDR2 is ANQGSEA. CDR3 in DNA: TGCAGCGTTGTGGGGCCTCGCCAAGAGACCCAGTACTTC. Its protein is CSVVGPRQETQYF. The variable domain in full, with the rest retrieved from reference TRBV29-1 and TRBJ2-5, is SAVISQKPSRDICQRGTSLTIQCQVDSQVTMMFWYRQQPGQSLTLIATANQGSEATYESGFVIDKFPISRPNLTFSTLTVSNMSPEDSSIYLCSVVGPRQETQYFGPGTRLLVL.

V and J are TRBV5-6 and TRBJ2-7; a weak D match, TRBD2 (7 bases). CDR1 and CDR2 from the germline V gene are SGHDT and YYEEEE. The CDR3 loop spans 14 amino acids. V gave up 6 bases and J gave up 4 bases, with 17 bases separating them. CDR3 in DNA: TGTGCCAGCACCTTAGGGGGGGGAGCATACGAGCAGTACTTC. This codes for CASTLGGGAYEQYF.

This clone came up once. V is TRBV2 and J is TRBJ1-1, with a tentative D call TRBD1 (5 bases). CDR1 and CDR2 (germline): SNHLY, FYNNEI. Trimming removed 7 bases at V and 5 bases at J, with 14 bases between. The CDR3 is made up of 13 amino acids. In DNA form, the CDR3 reads TGTGCCAGCACCCTTCAGGGCTTGACTGAAGCTTTCTTT. It encodes CASTLQGLTEAFF.

In DNA, the CDR3 is TGTGCCAGCAGCTTAGCGGGCGGAGTCCCATCGGGCGAGCAGTTCTTC. Amino acid sequence: CASSLAGGVPSGEQFF. The V gene is TRBV7-6, the J gene TRBJ2-1; D ambiguous. CDR3 length: 16 amino acids. The ends were cut back, 0 bases at V and 10 bases at J, with 19 bases in the middle. Germline values: CDR1 SGHVS, CDR2 FNYEAQ.

This chain links TRBV11-2 with TRBJ1-5; D is perhaps TRBD1 (6 bases). V was pared by 1 base and J by 3 bases, with 10 bases between. The CDR3 loop spans 15 amino acids. Per germline, CDR1 SGHAT and CDR2 FQNNGV. CDR3 region: CASSLAGADNQPQHF. DNA for the CDR3: TGTGCCAGCAGCTTAGCGGGGGCCGACAATCAGCCCCAGCATTTT.

The chain joins TRBV19 to TRBJ2-7; 10 bases are a match to TRBD1. Germline V gene sequence: CDR1 LNHDA, CDR2 SQIVND (reference sequence). There are 14 residues in the CDR3. The junction had 9 bases not matched to a gene; V was cut back by 7 bases and J by 6 bases. For the CDR3, the DNA is TGTGCCAGTATGCGGGGACAGGGGTATTTCGAGCAGTACTTC. It yields the protein CASMRGQGYFEQYF.

The rearrangement links TRBV19 to TRBJ2-5, with 10 bases identical to TRBD1. The CDR3 is made up of 13 amino acids. Germline V gene data show CDR1 as LNHDA and CDR2 as SQIVND (reference sequence). With V trimmed by 9 bases and J by 3 bases, 4 bases remained unmatched. In DNA, the CDR3 is TGTGCCAGCGCGGGGACAGGGGAAGAGACCCAGTACTTC. Its protein product is CASAGTGEETQYF. Using reference TRBV19 and TRBJ2-5 for the parts outside the CDR3, the full variable domain is DGGITQSPKYLFRKEGQNVTLSCEQNLNHDAMYWYRQDPGQGLRLIYYSQIVNDFQKGDIAEGYSVSREKKESFPLTVTSAQKNPTAFYLCASAGTGEETQYFGPGTRLLVL.